Listed below are T cell receptor beta chains from one sample, sequenced in a study of cytomegalovirus exposure and HLA in healthy donors. The assay was immunoSEQ multiplex PCR, and TCRdb's table has in-frame clones only and misses some. In the table there are about 82,000 clones, more than 85% of which are singletons. Sequenced material: PBMCs. These receptors all come from a man in his late teens or twenties in good health and CMV-seronegative. Both conserved end residues are part of each CDR3.

length: 12; V: TRBV29-1; CDR3: CSVVSAGYGYTF
length: 14; V: TRBV6-5; CDR3: CASSQRQGYTEAFF
length: 15; V: TRBV27; CDR3: CASSFAGPATDTQYF
length: 14; V: TRBV18; CDR3: CASSSIGGNTEAFF
length: 16; V: TRBV19; CDR3: CASSTPEAGQNEKLFF
length: 12; V: TRBV30; CDR3: CAWGGGYGEQFF
length: 12; V: TRBV21-1; CDR3: CASRGMNTEAFF
length: 14; V: TRBV2; CDR3: CASSDYRAISPLHF
length: 14; V: TRBV27; CDR3: CASSLYVSGDPQYF
length: 13; V: TRBV2; CDR3: CASRPGQGVEAFF
length: 14; V: TRBV5-1; CDR3: CASSLSGYQETQYF
length: 15; V: TRBV5-5; CDR3: CASSLGGTGPYEQYF
length: 15; V: TRBV19; CDR3: CASSIVGSSLGEQFF
length: 16; V: TRBV15; CDR3: CATSEVDPGLNYGYTF
length: 15; V: TRBV4-2; CDR3: CASSQLAGGVNEQFF
length: 13; V: TRBV27; CDR3: CASSIPLTDTQYF
length: 11; V: TRBV28; CDR3: CASTTDRVGFF
length: 13; V: TRBV28; CDR3: CASSLSGGYGYTF
length: 15; V: TRBV11-2; CDR3: CASSLAGTGNYEQYF
length: 17; V: TRBV5-5; CDR3: CASSSLSFGTGGEEQYF
length: 13; V: TRBV6-1; CDR3: CASPGQGPYEQYF
length: 16; V: TRBV6-6; CDR3: CASSYSGQVGAGELFF
length: 15; V: TRBV11-3; CDR3: CASSSRQVSYNEQFF
length: 15; V: TRBV9; CDR3: CASSVVPSGSYEQYF
length: 16; V: TRBV5-1; CDR3: CASSLEGGQTTQGQYF
length: 16; V: TRBV2; CDR3: CASSETTGGLREKLFF
length: 14; V: TRBV5-6; CDR3: CASSSGFPVETQYF
length: 16; V: TRBV4-1; CDR3: CASSQPPGTGNTEAFF
length: 14; V: TRBV10-1; CDR3: CASSETGKFQPQHF